This TCR beta chain was observed in a study of monozygotic twins with cystic fibrosis. On this clone itself: Its specificity is unknown.

Clones were sequenced by immunoSEQ multiplex PCR, and TCRdb holds only the in-frame ones, with some missing. The sample includes tens of thousands of clones, approximately 97% seen only once; the top ten take 0.12% to 0.15%. General study results and limits: Monozygotic CF twins shared more identical nucleotide clonotypes than unrelated patients. Age, concordance and disease severity did not associate with shared CDR3 numbers.

Input material: blood. The sequence derives from a girl between 10 and 17 years old with cystic fibrosis.

Written as DNA, the CDR3 is TGTGCCACCAGCATGACTCTTGTAGGGGGGACAGGGGGCGTCGAGCAGTACTTC. The encoded protein is CATSMTLVGGTGGVEQYF. V is TRBV15 and J is TRBJ2-7, with 12 bases aligning to TRBD1. This CDR3 contains 18 residues. Trimming removed 4 bases from V and 6 bases from J; junction bases left unmatched: 16. Germline V gene data show CDR1 as LNHNV and CDR2 as YYDKDF (reference sequence).